A single sample is the source of the 20 T cell receptor beta chains below, sequenced in a study of TIL therapy for anti-PD-1-resistant metastatic lung cancer. The libraries were made with immunoSEQ v3. The protocol was immunoSEQ multiplex PCR, while the TCRdb copy is restricted to in-frame clones and leaves out a portion. In the table there are about 26,000 clones, about 60% of which are singletons. As to time point: pre-treatment sample, taken before nivolumab and TIL therapy. The tumor samples were excised metastases, mostly pleural nodules or supraclavicular lymph nodes. Sequencing used tumor tissue, obtained at baseline. These receptors were taken from a woman aged 30 to 85 with non-small cell lung cancer.

The chain employs TRBV9 and TRBJ1-1; possible D gene TRBD1, 5 bases. The CDR3 is 15 amino acids. Trimming took off 4 bases at V and 3 bases at J, with 16 bases between the two ends. Germline V gene data show CDR1 as SGDLS and CDR2 as YYNGEE. The CDR3 reads CASSSQGVGYTEAFF. As DNA, the CDR3 is TGTGCCAGCAGCTCACAAGGGGTAGGTTACACTGAAGCTTTCTTT.

This clone was found a few times. The chain recombines TRBV9 with TRBJ2-2, with D possibly TRBD2 on 6 matching bases. CDR1 is SGDLS, CDR2 YYNGEE, per germline. V gave up 7 bases and J gave up 2 bases, with 12 bases separating them. The CDR3 contains 14 residues. CDR3 sequence: CASLRGQNTGELFF. In nucleotides, the CDR3 is TGTGCCAGCTTGCGGGGCCAAAACACCGGGGAGCTGTTTTTT.

The rearrangement joins TRBV6-7 to TRBJ2-1; D not resolved. TRBV6-7 is an ORF, and what it does is uncertain. Deletions cut 5 bases from V and 8 bases from J, with 10 bases between. CDR3 length: 12 residues. The CDR3 spells CASSGVADEQFF. The CDR3 DNA reads TGTGCCAGCAGTGGTGTGGCAGATGAGCAGTTCTTC.

The rearrangement uses TRBV7-2 and TRBJ1-3; no firm D call. The V end lost 3 bases, the J end lost 4 bases, and 10 bases lay between the germline ends. This CDR3 has 14 amino acids. CDR1 and CDR2 from the germline V gene are SGHTA and FQGNSA. CDR3: CASSFNTVGNTIYF. In nucleotides, the CDR3 is TGTGCCAGCAGCTTCAATACGGTCGGAAACACCATATATTTT.

The chain couples TRBV5-1 to TRBJ2-1, with D unresolved. The germline V gene has CDR1 SGHRS and CDR2 YFSETQ. V shed 0 bases and J shed 4 bases, with 11 bases lying between them. CDR3 size: 15 residues. The CDR3 coding sequence is TGCGCCAGCAGCTTGGGGCCGGTTATTTACAATGAGCAGTTCTTC. Translation gives CASSLGPVIYNEQFF.

V usage is TRBV5-6 and J usage is TRBJ2-6; 14 bases fit TRBD2. V trimming: 4 bases; J trimming: 0 bases; junction bases outside the gene matches: 6. The CDR3 consists of 19 residues. Germline assignment: CDR1 SGHDT and CDR2 YYEEEE. The DNA of the CDR3 is TGTGCCAGCAGCCCCGGACTAGCGGGAGGTTTCTCTGGGGCCAACGTCCTGACTTTC. Its translation: CASSPGLAGGFSGANVLTF.

This clone is labeled large. This chain joins TRBV27 and TRBJ2-7, with TRBD1 matching over 7 bases. CDR1 is MNHEY and CDR2 is SMNVEV in the germline V gene (reference sequence). The CDR3 is 13 amino acids. V dropped 5 bases and J dropped 1; count of bases not matched to a gene: 2. The chain's CDR3 is CASSVDRSYEQYF. The DNA for the CDR3 is TGTGCCAGCAGTGTGGACAGGTCCTACGAGCAGTACTTC.

Concerning this clone: The sample holds other DNA sequences that translate to the same CDR3. The chain joins TRBV5-1 to TRBJ1-1; perhaps TRBD1 as D (6 bases). CDR3 length: 15 residues. The V gene's germline CDR1 is SGHRS and CDR2 YFSETQ. V shed 0 bases and J shed 0 bases, with 9 bases lying between them. In nucleotides, the CDR3 is TGCGCCAGCAGCTTGGGTCAGGGGATGAACACTGAAGCTTTCTTT. Amino acids: CASSLGQGMNTEAFF.

The J gene is TRBJ1-2, the V gene TRBV25-1; D gene uncertain. Trimming shortened V by 5 bases and J by 8 bases, and 12 bases separated the two germline ends. CDR3 size: 12 residues. Germline loops: CDR1 MGHDK, CDR2 SYGVNS. The DNA for the CDR3 is TGTGCCAGCAGTTTTCACGGGAAAGGCTACACCTTC. Amino acids: CASSFHGKGYTF.

This clone was found a few times. The chain carries TRBV19 and TRBJ1-5; D gene unclear. This CDR3 is built from 14 residues. Trimming pared 3 bases from V and 7 bases from J, leaving 13 bases between. Germline values: CDR1 LNHDA, CDR2 SQIVND (reference sequence). DNA for the CDR3: TGTGCCAGTAGTATCCGGGATTTGGAGCAGCCCCAGCATTTT. This encodes CASSIRDLEQPQHF.

The chain links TRBV11-2 to TRBJ1-1; D not resolved. Trimming stripped 4 bases from V and 0 bases from J, with 15 bases between. CDR1 SGHAT and CDR2 FQNNGV come from the germline V gene. This CDR3 contains 16 residues. CDR3 in DNA: TGTGCCAGCAGCTCCCGGAGTACCGACATGAACACTGAAGCTTTCTTT. This gives the protein CASSSRSTDMNTEAFF.

J is TRBJ2-7 and V is TRBV6-1; D tentatively fits TRBD1 or TRBD2 (6 bases each). CDR3 length equals 13 residues. V dropped 4 bases and J dropped 9 bases, with 16 bases sitting between them. Looked up from germline, CDR1 is MNHNS and CDR2 is SASEGT. The CDR3 here is CASSGKEGGAQYF. The DNA for the CDR3 is TGTGCCAGCAGTGGAAAAGAGGGGGGAGCGCAGTACTTC.

The chain joins TRBV19 to TRBJ1-2, with D perhaps TRBD1 (5 bases). Trimming shortened V by 6 bases and J by 2 bases, and 13 bases separated the two germline ends. This CDR3 region has 14 residues. CDR1 LNHDA and CDR2 SQIVND come from the germline V gene (reference sequence). The CDR3: CASSLRDPNYGYTF. In nucleotides, the CDR3 is TGTGCCAGTAGCCTCCGGGACCCCAACTATGGCTACACCTTC.

This clone has a handful of counts. The chain combines TRBV11-1 with TRBJ1-2, with D tentatively TRBD1 (6 bases). Trimming shortened V by 2 bases and J by 6 bases, and 19 bases separated the two germline ends. The germline gives CDR1 SGHAT, CDR2 FQDESV (reference sequence). The CDR3 is 16 residues long. CDR3 DNA sequence: TGTGCCAGCAGCTTAAGGGGGGCGCAAAGGAAGGATGGCTACACCTTC. Translation: CASSLRGAQRKDGYTF.

The rearrangement uses TRBV28 and TRBJ2-7; 7 bases align to TRBD2. There are 14 residues in the CDR3. The germline gives CDR1 MDHEN, CDR2 SYDVKM. The junction had 4 bases not matched to a gene; V was cut back by 4 bases and J by 1 base. CDR3 coding DNA: TGTGCCAGCAGTTGGGAGGGCAGATCCTACGAGCAGTACTTC. Amino acid sequence: CASSWEGRSYEQYF.

This clone was counted between two and nine times. The chain carries TRBV19 and TRBJ1-2; TRBD1 agrees at 7 bases. The CDR3 has 13 amino acids. After removal of 5 bases from V and 6 bases from J, the junction contained 6 bases not matched to a gene. Germline V gene sequence: CDR1 LNHDA, CDR2 SQIVND (reference sequence). For the CDR3, the DNA is TGTGCCAGTAGTTACACAGGGGTAGATGGCTACACCTTC. Residues: CASSYTGVDGYTF.

This clone was found once. The rearrangement joins TRBV7-8 to TRBJ1-4, with D possibly matching TRBD1 (5 bases). CDR3 length: 16 amino acids. Germline V lookup: CDR1 SGHVS, CDR2 FQNEAQ. The V end lost 5 bases, the J end lost 5 bases, and 18 bases lay between the germline ends. The CDR3 here is CASSVNRGGGNEKLFF. The CDR3 nucleotides read TGTGCCAGCAGCGTAAATCGGGGGGGAGGAAATGAAAAACTGTTTTTT. Full variable domain (missing parts from reference TRBV7-8 and TRBJ1-4): GAGVSQSPRYKVAKRGQDVALRCDPISGHVSLFWYQQALGQGPEFLTYFQNEAQLDKSGLPSDRFFAERPEGSVSTLKIQRTQQEDSAVYLCASSVNRGGGNEKLFFGSGTQLSVL.

This clone was found a few times. J is TRBJ2-7 and V is TRBV5-4, with D perhaps matching TRBD2 (5 bases). CDR1 and CDR2 from the germline V gene are SGHNT and YYREEE (reference sequence). Between the trimmed V and J ends, which lost 5 bases and 5 bases, there was a span of 14 bases. This CDR3 has 13 amino acids. CDR3 sequence reads: CASRAGLADEQYF. The CDR3 region has the DNA TGTGCCAGCAGAGCTGGACTGGCGGACGAGCAGTACTTC.

The chain couples TRBV5-4 to TRBJ2-5; D is ambiguous. Germline-derived CDR1 and CDR2 are SGHNT and YYREEE (reference sequence). The CDR3 covers 15 residues. V was clipped by 3 bases and J by 5 bases, with 17 bases between them. The CDR3: CASSSPGRTGETQYF. DNA of the CDR3: TGTGCCAGCAGCTCCCCCGGACGGACCGGGGAGACCCAGTACTTC. Filled out from reference TRBV5-4 and TRBJ2-5, the complete variable domain reads ETGVTQSPTHLIKTRGQQVTLRCSSQSGHNTVSWYQQALGQGPQFIFQYYREEENGRGNFPPRFSGLQFPNYSSELNVNALELDDSALYLCASSSPGRTGETQYFGPGTRLLVL.

This rearrangement joins TRBV15 to TRBJ1-2, with D uncertain. CDR3 size: 12 residues. Germline V CDR1 and CDR2: LNHNV, YYDKDF (reference sequence). V lost 1 base and J 7 bases, leaving 7 bases between the germline ends. For the CDR3, the DNA is TGTGCCACCAGCAGAGCTGAAGGTGGCTACACCTTC. The encoded protein is CATSRAEGGYTF.